This is a list of T cell receptor beta chains from one sample in a study of blood T cell repertoires in COVID-19. Only in-frame clones appear in the TCRdb table, and some are missing; sequencing was by immunoSEQ multiplex PCR. The sample gives approximately 300,000 clones, 87% of which show up once; 2% to 3% is in the top ten. Sequenced material: peripheral blood. The receptor source for this set is a man between 18 and 29 years old with active or convalescent COVID-19. Each CDR3 is given with its conserved first and last residue. Each record gives: CDR3 protein, V gene.

CASRPGADTEAFF,TRBV12-3/TRBV12-4
CASSPGTLGEQFF,TRBV11-2
CASSPGGALAYEQYF,TRBV5-1
CASSAQGTGIIYF,TRBV9
CASSSDPSGVYGELFF,TRBV5-1
CASRRLSWGELFF,TRBV6-5
CASSLTGGSDTQYF,TRBV7-3
CASSLAWDRPHGELFF,TRBV7-2
CASSHGTSGYYEQYF,TRBV5-6
CASSLGQPNTEAFF,TRBV7-9
CASSTQTSGNTIYF,TRBV5-4
CATSRDVSGNTIYF,TRBV15
CASSFSQGQGDQPQHF,TRBV28
CASSQLEGEQYF,TRBV6-5
CASSLGGVSGEDNEQFF,TRBV7-6
CASALRQPSTDTQYF,TRBV6-5
CASSLVTGPRNYGYTF,TRBV11-2
CASSLGLSRDYEQYF,TRBV28
CASSGWDRGNQPQHF,TRBV5-6
CASSQGTGVDTEAFF,TRBV4-1
CASAAGLNTEAFF,TRBV14
CASSQGTDTGELFF,TRBV5-1
CASSVDSGRSYEQYF,TRBV9
CASSLAGMNTEAFF,TRBV5-1
CASSPVQGHYEQYF,TRBV6-5
CASGTEGYGYTF,TRBV6-5
CASSLGLDRQFF,TRBV5-6
CASSHADPWTEPYRDQPQHF,TRBV4-1
CASSPAPGRANNEQFF,TRBV11-3
CASSAGTGVGEQYF,TRBV27
CAIRAPASEQYF,TRBV10-3
CASSLQGYEQYF,TRBV18
CASTGGREKLFF,TRBV6-6
CASSSSGGGSGELFF,TRBV7-2
CASSSIDTANYGYTF,TRBV7-9
CASSRNQGSTDTQYF,TRBV18
CASSWTGTRGTDTQYF,TRBV11-2
CASSFRQNYEQYF,TRBV27
CASTAIAGGNEQFF,TRBV10-2
CSVVGGVIGYTF,TRBV29-1
CASSLGGGYNEQFF,TRBV13
CAITPGGHQPQHF,TRBV10-3
CASSLGQGETQYF,TRBV5-1
CASSEVSGAEAFF,TRBV6-4
CASSPRQMNTEAFF,TRBV18